This record covers a single T cell receptor (beta chain). Its specificity is not known. The data stem from a study of T-cell reconstitution after alpha-beta-depleted transplantation in children. Study-level points and caveats: Alpha-beta T cells present about two months after transplant were reported to originate from several hundred expanded graft clones. Surviving recipient T cells and thymic progenitors produced the high day-60 TCRbeta diversity seen in some patients. The main origin of T-cell counts and diversity one year after transplant was newly produced T cells.

Germline CDR1 reads LNHDA; CDR2 reads SQIVND (reference sequence). The CDR3 covers 14 residues. With 4 bases clipped from V and 10 bases from J, the junction kept 6 bases outside the gene matches. Molecular barcoding with unique molecular identifiers was used for the TCRbeta library. MiXCR, applied by TCRdb to the PCR reads, yields one record per CDR3 protein. This table holds approximately 300,000 distinct CDR3 sequences, roughly 12% found once. This sample comprised peripheral blood, obtained 180 days after TCRalphabeta/CD19-depleted stem cell transplant. The sequence was collected from a male patient aged 2 to 9 who had a stem cell transplant for chronic granulomatous disease, so the T cells may come from the graft donor. The chain is built from TRBV19 and TRBJ1-6; 8 bases align to TRBD1. The CDR3 reads CASSNGQGHSPLHF. Here the CDR3 DNA reads TGTGCCAGTAGTAATGGACAGGGACACTCACCCCTCCACTTT.